The sequence of this T cell receptor beta chain was determined in a study of CD8 T cells in ankylosing spondylitis. This clonotype showed up many times. Antigen unknown. Whole-study results and caveats: As for the disease-linked clones, they showed a CD8+ phenotype and occurred at relatively low frequencies in peripheral blood.

TCRdb independently ran MiXCR on the 5' RACE reads; one entry per CDR3 protein. The sample lists fewer than 250,000 distinct CDR3 sequences; 8% to 11% were seen once. There are 14 residues in the CDR3. Trimming removed 5 bases at V and 9 bases at J, with 17 bases between. CDR1 and CDR2 from the germline V gene are MNHEY and SMNVEV (reference sequence). The material sequenced was blood, either unsorted or a sorted T cell fraction (not recorded which). The source is a male donor with ankylosing spondylitis or in good health (not recorded which). The chain joins TRBV27 to TRBJ1-5, with D possibly matching TRBD1 (6 bases). The CDR3 DNA sequence: TGTGCCAGCAGTCCGGGACACCCGATGACGCCCCAGCATTTT. Translating gives CASSPGHPMTPQHF.